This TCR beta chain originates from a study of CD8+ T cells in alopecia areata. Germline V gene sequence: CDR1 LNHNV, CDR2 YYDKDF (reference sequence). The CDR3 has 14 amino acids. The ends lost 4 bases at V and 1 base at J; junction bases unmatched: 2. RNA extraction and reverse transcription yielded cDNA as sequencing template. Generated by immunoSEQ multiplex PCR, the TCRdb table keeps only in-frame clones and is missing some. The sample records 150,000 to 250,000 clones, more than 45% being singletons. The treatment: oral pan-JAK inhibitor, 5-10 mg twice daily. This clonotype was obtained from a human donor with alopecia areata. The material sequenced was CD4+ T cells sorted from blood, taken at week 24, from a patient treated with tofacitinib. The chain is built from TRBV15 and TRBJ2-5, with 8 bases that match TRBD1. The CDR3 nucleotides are TGTGCCACCAGCATGGACAGGGCCCAAGAGACCCAGTACTTC. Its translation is CATSMDRAQETQYF.